A single sample gave rise to the 25 T cell receptor beta chains below, sequenced in a study of identical twins. Each CDR3 protein is one row after TCRdb ran MiXCR on the 5' RACE reads. This sample yields 700,000 to 950,000 distinct CDR3 sequences, of which roughly an eighth are seen a single time; around 1.5% belongs to the top ten. Another study also made use of these data, one on yellow fever vaccine responses in identical twins.

The sequenced material came from PBMCs. The receptors were sampled from a woman under 30 in good health.

This clonotype appeared a few times. V and J are TRBV4-1 and TRBJ1-1, with D possibly TRBD1 on 5 matching bases. CDR3 size: 15 residues. V was pared by 0 bases and J by 4 bases, with 12 bases between. CDR1 and CDR2 (germline): MGHRA, YSYEKL. As DNA, the CDR3 is TGCGCCAGCAGCCAAGAAAACGGGAGGGGCACTGAAGCTTTCTTT. It codes for CASSQENGRGTEAFF.

This clonotype showed up many times. J is TRBJ2-2 and V is TRBV11-2; 9 nucleotides match TRBD2. The CDR3 totals 15 residues. Germline CDR1 and CDR2: SGHAT and FQNNGV. The ends lost 5 bases at V and 2 bases at J; junction bases unmatched: 3. The CDR3 nucleotides are TGTGCCAGCAGCCCTCTAGCGGGAAACACCGGGGAGCTGTTTTTT. Its translation is CASSPLAGNTGELFF.

The DNA of the CDR3 is TGTGCCAGCAGAGGGGGGAGGGCCGTACGTGAGCAGTTCTTC. It is translated as CASRGGRAVREQFF. This chain links TRBV12-3 or TRBV12-4 with TRBJ2-1, with a tentative D call TRBD2 (7 bases). Trimming removed 6 bases from V and 9 bases from J, with 18 bases in between. This CDR3 has 14 amino acids.

The chain is built from TRBV12-3 or TRBV12-4 and TRBJ2-2, with 8 positions matching TRBD2. The CDR3 runs 15 residues. The V gene end was trimmed by 7 bases and the J gene end by 1 base; junction bases not matched to a gene: 5. CDR3 protein: CASTLSGGNTGELFF. CDR3 nucleotide sequence: TGTGCCAGCACCCTGAGCGGGGGGAACACCGGGGAGCTGTTTTTT.

This chain links TRBV3-1 with TRBJ2-7, with D possibly being TRBD1 or TRBD2 (6 bases each). V was cut by 0 bases and J by 5 bases, with 20 bases left in between. CDR1 and CDR2 from the germline V gene are LGHDT and YNNKEL (reference sequence). This CDR3 is 17 amino acids long. Here the CDR3 DNA reads TGTGCCAGCAGCCAAGATACCCCCTGGTCCGGGGGCCACGAGCAGTACGTC. Translation gives CASSQDTPWSGGHEQYV.

There are many counts of this clonotype. CDR3 nucleotide sequence: TGTGCCAGCCTGTCGGGGCTAGCGGGATCAGATACGCAGTATTTT. This translates into CASLSGLAGSDTQYF. V and J are TRBV21-1 and TRBJ2-3; TRBD2 was called by the table and not checked on the DNA. TRBV21-1 counts as a pseudogene. The CDR3 runs to 15 residues.

This clonotype was detected many times. The chain recombines TRBV3-1 with TRBJ2-3; D uncertain. The length of the CDR3 is 13 residues. Germline V CDR1 and CDR2: LGHDT, YNNKEL (reference sequence). V lost 0 bases to trimming and J lost 6 bases, with 7 bases between them. CDR3 sequence: CASSQDRVDTQYF. The CDR3, as DNA: TGTGCCAGCAGCCAAGATCGAGTGGATACGCAGTATTTT.

The chain is built from TRBV29-1 and TRBJ2-1, with D maybe TRBD1 (6 bases). Between the trimmed V and J ends, which lost 7 bases and 3 bases, there was a span of 13 bases. This CDR3 spans 13 amino acids. The germline V gene has CDR1 SQVTM and CDR2 ANQGSEA. The CDR3 reads CSDRPGVYNEQFF. In nucleotides, the CDR3 is TGCAGCGACCGACCAGGGGTCTACAATGAGCAGTTCTTC.

The J gene is TRBJ2-2, the V gene TRBV3-1, with a possible D match to TRBD2 (5 bases). Germline V gives CDR1 LGHDT, CDR2 YNNKEL (reference sequence). The CDR3 has 16 residues. V shed 4 bases and J shed 4 bases, with 16 bases lying between them. This CDR3 reads CASSLDREGSTGELFF. DNA of the CDR3: TGTGCCAGCAGCCTAGACCGCGAGGGTAGCACCGGGGAGCTGTTTTTT.

This clonotype was observed at least ten times. V gene TRBV11-2 combines with J gene TRBJ2-3; D not resolved. Germline assignment: CDR1 SGHAT and CDR2 FQNNGV. V lost 6 bases and J lost 5, with 12 bases in between. The length of the CDR3 is 13 residues. The CDR3 sequence: CASSGPSGDTQYF. The DNA for the CDR3 is TGTGCCAGCAGTGGACCGTCGGGAGATACGCAGTATTTT.

This clonotype has a count of ten or more. This chain links TRBV5-1 with TRBJ2-3, with 8 bases fitting TRBD2. The CDR3 loop spans 17 amino acids. Germline V gene lookup returns CDR1 SGHRS and CDR2 YFSETQ. V trimming: 3 bases; J trimming: 0 bases; junction bases outside the gene matches: 9. The CDR3 loop is CASSSKTSEPSTDTQYF. Here the CDR3 DNA reads TGCGCCAGCAGCTCGAAGACTAGCGAGCCTAGCACAGATACGCAGTATTTT. Together with reference TRBV5-1 and TRBJ2-3, the CDR3 gives the full variable domain: KAGVTQTPRYLIKTRGQQVTLSCSPISGHRSVSWYQQTPGQGLQFLFEYFSETQRNKGNFPGRFSGRQFSNSRSEMNVSTLELGDSALYLCASSSKTSEPSTDTQYFGPGTRLTVL.

This clonotype was seen at least ten times. V is TRBV12-3 or TRBV12-4 and J is TRBJ2-1; 8 bases agree with TRBD1. There are 14 residues in the CDR3. J was trimmed by 7 bases and V by 5 bases; bases with no gene match: 7. The CDR3 DNA sequence: TGTGCCAGCAGTGAATACAGGGGGTTGAATGAGCAGTTCTTC. Translated: CASSEYRGLNEQFF.

This clonotype was seen a few times. This chain links TRBV2 with TRBJ1-2, with D perhaps TRBD1 (5 bases). Germline lookup yields CDR1 SNHLY and CDR2 FYNNEI. CDR3 size: 16 residues. V was clipped by 8 bases and J by 7 bases, with 26 bases between them. Written as DNA, the CDR3 is TGTGCCAGCCACCCCCGGGGGTCCCCAGGCTCCGTTGGCTACACCTTC. This codes for CASHPRGSPGSVGYTF.

In its sample, this clonotype was seen a few times. This chain uses TRBV5-1 with TRBJ2-2, with 7 positions matching TRBD2. The CDR3 contains 14 residues. The V and J ends lost 5 bases and 4 bases, in that order; junction bases with no gene match: 5. Germline V gene sequence: CDR1 SGHRS, CDR2 YFSETQ. CDR3 amino acids: CASRPGGGTGELFF. The CDR3 nucleotides are TGCGCCAGCAGGCCGGGAGGAGGCACCGGGGAGCTGTTTTTT.

This clonotype appeared many times. The V gene is TRBV4-1, the J gene TRBJ2-4, with 8 bases matching TRBD1. Germline CDR1 reads MGHRA; CDR2 reads YSYEKL. This CDR3 is 15 amino acids long. Trimming removed 3 bases from V and 5 bases from J; junction bases left unmatched: 6. Written as DNA, the CDR3 is TGCGCCAGCAGCCAGTCGACAGGGGCGGAAAACATTCAGTACTTC. Protein: CASSQSTGAENIQYF.

V usage is TRBV18 and J usage is TRBJ2-7; tentative D call: TRBD2 (5 bases). The CDR3 length is 14 residues. CDR1 and CDR2 from the germline V gene are KGHSH and LQKENI. Trimming removed 3 bases at V and 3 bases at J, with 12 bases between. In DNA form, the CDR3 reads TGTGCCAGCTCACCGGGTCGGGAAGTCTACGAGCAGTACTTC. This translates into CASSPGREVYEQYF.

This clonotype occurred a few times. This chain joins TRBV5-1 and TRBJ2-5, with 7 bases identical to TRBD2. J gave up 4 bases and V 0 bases, and 6 bases lay outside the gene matches. Germline assignment: CDR1 SGHRS and CDR2 YFSETQ. CDR3 length: 15 residues. The CDR3 loop reads CASSLAQPSGETQYF. The CDR3 region has the DNA TGCGCCAGCAGCTTGGCCCAGCCTAGCGGAGAGACCCAGTACTTC.

Only a few counts were recorded for this clonotype. This chain connects TRBV5-1 to TRBJ2-4, with 8 bases aligning to TRBD2. The V gene's germline CDR1 is SGHRS and CDR2 YFSETQ. The CDR3 is 18 residues long. V lost 0 bases to trimming and J lost 1 base; unmatched junction nucleotides: 9. DNA for the CDR3: TGCGCCAGCAGCTTGGTTGGGGTAGCGGGGAAGGCCAAAAACATTCAGTACTTC. Translation: CASSLVGVAGKAKNIQYF.

This clonotype was observed a few times. This rearrangement joins TRBV20-1 to TRBJ2-2, with D unresolved. The CDR3 has 17 amino acids. The germline V gene has CDR1 DFQATT and CDR2 SNEGSKA (reference sequence). Trimming left V 0 bases short and J 4 bases short, with 18 bases between. The CDR3 sequence is CSARDLAGPTVTGELFF. CDR3 coding DNA: TGCAGTGCTAGAGATTTAGCAGGCCCTACGGTCACCGGGGAGCTGTTTTTT.

Only a few counts were recorded for this clonotype. The chain recombines TRBV7-8 with TRBJ1-3, with D unclear. Germline V CDR1 and CDR2: SGHVS, FQNEAQ. Trimming took off 0 bases at V and 4 bases at J, with 10 bases between the two ends. CDR3 length equals 15 residues. CDR3 loop: CASSLAGFGGNTIYF. CDR3 bases: TGTGCCAGCAGCTTAGCGGGTTTTGGAGGAAACACCATATATTTT.

There are a few counts of this clonotype. V usage is TRBV5-6 and J usage is TRBJ2-3; D may be TRBD1 (6 bases). The length of the CDR3 is 16 residues. The V gene lost 4 bases and the J gene lost 0 bases, with 15 bases spanning the gap. Per germline, CDR1 SGHDT and CDR2 YYEEEE. This CDR3 is CASSVKQGPSTDTQYF. DNA of the CDR3: TGTGCCAGCAGCGTAAAACAGGGCCCTAGCACAGATACGCAGTATTTT.

The chain links TRBV12-3 or TRBV12-4 to TRBJ2-1, with D possibly matching TRBD2 (6 bases). There are 12 residues in the CDR3. The V end was cut by 2 bases, the J end by 10 bases, with 9 bases between. The CDR3 nucleotides are TGTGCCAGCAGTTTAATGGGGAGGGAGCAGTTCTTC. It codes for CASSLMGREQFF.

The rearrangement joins TRBV20-1 to TRBJ2-7; D might be TRBD1 or TRBD2, each matching 5 bases. The CDR3 runs 17 residues. The V end lost 4 bases, the J end lost 7 bases, and 29 bases lay between the germline ends. Germline V gene sequence: CDR1 DFQATT, CDR2 SNEGSKA (reference sequence). Here the CDR3 DNA reads TGCAGTGCTAAGGGCGAGTTGATAGGGGACCACCGTTGGGAGCAGTACTTC. It is translated as CSAKGELIGDHRWEQYF.

The chain is built from TRBV3-1 and TRBJ2-1; TRBD1 might be the D (6 bases). The CDR3 loop spans 16 amino acids. CDR1 LGHDT and CDR2 YNNKEL come from the germline V gene (reference sequence). The ends were cut back, 0 bases at V and 8 bases at J, with 17 bases in the middle. CDR3: CASSQEGAVRWDEQFF. CDR3 DNA: TGTGCCAGCAGCCAAGAGGGGGCCGTTCGTTGGGATGAGCAGTTCTTC.

This clonotype was found many times. The chain has TRBV4-1 and TRBJ2-7; 9 bases line up with TRBD2. The CDR3 totals 15 residues. The germline V gene has CDR1 MGHRA and CDR2 YSYEKL. The V segment lost 6 bases and the J segment 4 bases; nucleotides outside the gene matches: 10. CDR3 sequence (DNA): TGCGCCAGCAGGATGAATAGCGGGAGTAAGTACGAGCAGTACTTC. Its translation: CASRMNSGSKYEQYF.